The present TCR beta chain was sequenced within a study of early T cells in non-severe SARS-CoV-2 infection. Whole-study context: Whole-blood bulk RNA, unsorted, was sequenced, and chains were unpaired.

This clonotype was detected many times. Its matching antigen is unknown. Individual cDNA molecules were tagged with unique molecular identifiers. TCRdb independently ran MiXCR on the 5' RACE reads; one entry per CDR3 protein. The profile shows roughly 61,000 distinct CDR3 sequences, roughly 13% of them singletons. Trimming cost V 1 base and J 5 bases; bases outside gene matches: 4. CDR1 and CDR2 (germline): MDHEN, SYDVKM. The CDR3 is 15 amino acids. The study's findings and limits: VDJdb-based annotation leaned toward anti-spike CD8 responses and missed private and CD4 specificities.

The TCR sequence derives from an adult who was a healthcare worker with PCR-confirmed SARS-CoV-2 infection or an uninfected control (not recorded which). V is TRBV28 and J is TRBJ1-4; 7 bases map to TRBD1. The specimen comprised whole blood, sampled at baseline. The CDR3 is CASSLFDRANEKLFF. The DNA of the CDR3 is TGTGCCAGCAGTTTATTTGACAGGGCCAATGAAAAACTGTTTTTT.